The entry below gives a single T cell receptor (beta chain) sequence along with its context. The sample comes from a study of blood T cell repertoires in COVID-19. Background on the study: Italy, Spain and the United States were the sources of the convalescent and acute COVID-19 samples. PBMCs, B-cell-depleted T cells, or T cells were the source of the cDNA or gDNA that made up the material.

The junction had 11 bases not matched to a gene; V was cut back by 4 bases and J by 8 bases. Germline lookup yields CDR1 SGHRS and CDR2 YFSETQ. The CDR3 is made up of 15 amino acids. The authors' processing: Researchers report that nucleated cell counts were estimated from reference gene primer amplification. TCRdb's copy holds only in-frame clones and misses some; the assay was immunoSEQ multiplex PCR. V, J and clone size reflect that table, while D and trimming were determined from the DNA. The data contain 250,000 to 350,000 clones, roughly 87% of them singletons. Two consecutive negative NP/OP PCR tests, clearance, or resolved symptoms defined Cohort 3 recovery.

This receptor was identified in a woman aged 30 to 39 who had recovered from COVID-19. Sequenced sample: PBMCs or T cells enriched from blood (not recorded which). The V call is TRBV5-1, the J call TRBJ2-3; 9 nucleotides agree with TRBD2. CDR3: CASSSGTSRIGTQYF. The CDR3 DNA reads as TGCGCCAGCAGCAGCGGGACTAGCCGCATCGGTACGCAGTATTTT.